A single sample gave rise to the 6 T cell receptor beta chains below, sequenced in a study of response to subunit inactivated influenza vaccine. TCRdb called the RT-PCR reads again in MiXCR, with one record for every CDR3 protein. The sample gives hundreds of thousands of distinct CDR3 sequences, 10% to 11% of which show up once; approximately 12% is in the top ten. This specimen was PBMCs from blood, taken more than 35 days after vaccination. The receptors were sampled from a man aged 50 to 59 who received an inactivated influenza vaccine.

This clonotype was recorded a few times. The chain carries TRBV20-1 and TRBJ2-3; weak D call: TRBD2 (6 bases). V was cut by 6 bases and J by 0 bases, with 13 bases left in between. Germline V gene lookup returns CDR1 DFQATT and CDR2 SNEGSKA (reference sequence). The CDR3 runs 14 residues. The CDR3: CSAKRASSTDTQYF. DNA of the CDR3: TGCAGTGCGAAGCGGGCCTCTAGCACAGATACGCAGTATTTT.

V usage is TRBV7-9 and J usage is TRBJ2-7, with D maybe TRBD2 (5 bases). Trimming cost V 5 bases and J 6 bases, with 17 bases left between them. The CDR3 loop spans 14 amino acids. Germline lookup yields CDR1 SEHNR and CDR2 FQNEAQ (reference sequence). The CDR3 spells CASSQEGTRSEQYF. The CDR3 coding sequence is TGTGCCAGCAGCCAAGAGGGAACTAGAAGCGAGCAGTACTTC.

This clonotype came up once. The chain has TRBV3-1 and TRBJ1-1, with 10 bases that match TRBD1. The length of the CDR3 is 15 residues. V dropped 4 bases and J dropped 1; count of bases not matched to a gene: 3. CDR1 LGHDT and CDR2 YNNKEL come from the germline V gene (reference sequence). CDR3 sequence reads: CASSLGTGANTEAFF. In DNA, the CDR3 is TGTGCCAGCAGCCTCGGGACAGGGGCGAACACTGAAGCTTTCTTT. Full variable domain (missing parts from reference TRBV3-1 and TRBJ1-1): DTAVSQTPKYLVTQMGNDKSIKCEQNLGHDTMYWYKQDSKKFLKIMFSYNNKELIINETVPNRFSPKSPDKAHLNLHINSLELGDSAVYFCASSLGTGANTEAFFGQGTRLTVV.

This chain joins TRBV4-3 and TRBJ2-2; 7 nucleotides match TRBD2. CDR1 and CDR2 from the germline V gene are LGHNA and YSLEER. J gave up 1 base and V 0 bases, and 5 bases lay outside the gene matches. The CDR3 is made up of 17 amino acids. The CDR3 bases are TGCGCCAGCAGCCAAGATGTGTCTAGCGGGAACACCGGGGAGCTGTTTTTT. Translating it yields CASSQDVSSGNTGELFF.

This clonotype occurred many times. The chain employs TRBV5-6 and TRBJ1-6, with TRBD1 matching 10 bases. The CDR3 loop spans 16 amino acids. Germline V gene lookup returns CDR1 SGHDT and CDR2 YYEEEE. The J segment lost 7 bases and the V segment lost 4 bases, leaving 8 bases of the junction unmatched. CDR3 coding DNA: TGTGCCAGCAGCGATGGGCCGGGACAGGGGAATTCACCCCTCCACTTT. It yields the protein CASSDGPGQGNSPLHF.

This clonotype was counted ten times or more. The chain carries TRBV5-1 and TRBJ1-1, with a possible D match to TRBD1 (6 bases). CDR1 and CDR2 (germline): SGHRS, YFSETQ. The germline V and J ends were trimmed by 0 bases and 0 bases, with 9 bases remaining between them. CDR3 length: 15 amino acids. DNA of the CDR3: TGCGCCAGCAGCTTGGACAGGGCGGTGAACACTGAAGCTTTCTTT. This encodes CASSLDRAVNTEAFF.